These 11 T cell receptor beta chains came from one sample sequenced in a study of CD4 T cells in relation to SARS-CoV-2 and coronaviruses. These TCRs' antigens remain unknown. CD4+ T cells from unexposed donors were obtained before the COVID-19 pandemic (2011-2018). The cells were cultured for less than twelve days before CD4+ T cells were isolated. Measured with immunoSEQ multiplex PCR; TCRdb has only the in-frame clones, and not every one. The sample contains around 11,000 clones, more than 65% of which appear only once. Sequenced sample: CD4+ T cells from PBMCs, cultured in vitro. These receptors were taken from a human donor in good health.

DNA for the CDR3: TGTGCCAGCAGTTACCACGGACAACAGACTAACTATGGCTACACCTTC. Amino acid sequence: CASSYHGQQTNYGYTF. The chain carries TRBV6-5 and TRBJ1-2; D possibly corresponds to TRBD1 (5 bases). The CDR3 loop spans 16 amino acids. V shed 2 bases and J shed 0 bases, with 13 bases lying between them. Germline V gene lookup returns CDR1 MNHEY and CDR2 SVGAGI.

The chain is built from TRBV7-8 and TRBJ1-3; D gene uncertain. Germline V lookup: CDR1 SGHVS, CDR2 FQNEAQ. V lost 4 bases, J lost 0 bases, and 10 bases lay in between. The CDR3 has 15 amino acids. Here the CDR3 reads CASSSRVASGNTIYF. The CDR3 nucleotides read TGTGCCAGCAGCTCCCGGGTAGCCTCTGGAAACACCATATATTTT.

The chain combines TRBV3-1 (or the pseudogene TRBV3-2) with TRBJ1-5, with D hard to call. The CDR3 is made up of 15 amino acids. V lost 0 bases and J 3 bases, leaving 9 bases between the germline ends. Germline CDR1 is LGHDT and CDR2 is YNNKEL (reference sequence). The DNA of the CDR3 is TGTGCCAGCAGCCAAGAACCCTGGGCCAATCAGCCCCAGCATTTT. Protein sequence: CASSQEPWANQPQHF.

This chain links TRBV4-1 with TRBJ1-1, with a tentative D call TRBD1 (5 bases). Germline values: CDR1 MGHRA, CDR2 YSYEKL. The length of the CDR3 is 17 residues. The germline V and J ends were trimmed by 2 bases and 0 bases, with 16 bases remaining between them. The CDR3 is CASSQRTPGRMNTEAFF. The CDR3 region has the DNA TGCGCCAGCAGCCAACGCACCCCGGGGCGGATGAACACTGAAGCTTTCTTT.

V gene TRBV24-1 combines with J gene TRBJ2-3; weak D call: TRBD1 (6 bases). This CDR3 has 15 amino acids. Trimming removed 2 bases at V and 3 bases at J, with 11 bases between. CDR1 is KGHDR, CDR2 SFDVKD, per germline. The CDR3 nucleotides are TGTGCCACCAGTGATTCAGGAAGGGGGACAGATACGCAGTATTTT. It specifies CATSDSGRGTDTQYF.

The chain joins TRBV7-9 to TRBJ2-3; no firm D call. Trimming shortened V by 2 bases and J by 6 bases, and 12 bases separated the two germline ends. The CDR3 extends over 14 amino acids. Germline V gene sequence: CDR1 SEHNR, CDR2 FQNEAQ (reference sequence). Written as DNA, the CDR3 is TGTGCCAGCAGCTTAAACCCCTCGGTTGATACGCAGTATTTT. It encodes CASSLNPSVDTQYF.

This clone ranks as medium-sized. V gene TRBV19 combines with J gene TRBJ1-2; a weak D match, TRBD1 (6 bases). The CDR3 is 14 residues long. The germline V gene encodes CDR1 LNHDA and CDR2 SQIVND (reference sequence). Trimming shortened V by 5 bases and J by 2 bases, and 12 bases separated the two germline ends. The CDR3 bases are TGTGCCAGTAGTCAGCAAACAGGGAACTATGGCTACACCTTC. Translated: CASSQQTGNYGYTF.

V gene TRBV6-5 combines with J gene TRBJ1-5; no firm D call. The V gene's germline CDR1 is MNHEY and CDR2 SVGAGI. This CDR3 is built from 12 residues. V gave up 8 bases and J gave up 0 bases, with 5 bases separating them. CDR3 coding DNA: TGTGCCAGCTGTAATAGCAATCAGCCCCAGCATTTT. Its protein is CASCNSNQPQHF.

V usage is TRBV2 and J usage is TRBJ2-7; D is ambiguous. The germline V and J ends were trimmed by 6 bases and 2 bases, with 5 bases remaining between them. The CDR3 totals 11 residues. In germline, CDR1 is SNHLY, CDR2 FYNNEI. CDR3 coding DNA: TGTGCCAGCAGGGAAACCTACGAGCAGTACTTC. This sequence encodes CASRETYEQYF.

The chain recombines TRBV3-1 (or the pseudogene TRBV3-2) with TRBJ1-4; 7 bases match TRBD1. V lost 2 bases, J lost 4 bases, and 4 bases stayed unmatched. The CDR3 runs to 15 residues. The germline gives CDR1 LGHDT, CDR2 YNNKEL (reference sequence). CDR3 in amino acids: CASSQNRGGNEKLFF. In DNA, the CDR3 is TGTGCCAGCAGCCAAAACAGGGGAGGTAATGAAAAACTGTTTTTT.

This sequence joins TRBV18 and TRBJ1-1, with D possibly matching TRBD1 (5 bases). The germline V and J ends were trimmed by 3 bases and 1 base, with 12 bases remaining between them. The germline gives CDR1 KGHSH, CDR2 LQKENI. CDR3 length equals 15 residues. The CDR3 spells CASSPREQANTEAFF. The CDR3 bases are TGTGCCAGCTCACCTCGAGAACAGGCGAACACTGAAGCTTTCTTT. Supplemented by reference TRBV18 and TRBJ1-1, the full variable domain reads NAGVMQNPRHLVRRRGQEARLRCSPMKGHSHVYWYRQLPEEGLKFMVYLQKENIIDESGMPKERFSAEFPKEGPSILRIQQVVRGDSAAYFCASSPREQANTEAFFGQGTRLTVV.